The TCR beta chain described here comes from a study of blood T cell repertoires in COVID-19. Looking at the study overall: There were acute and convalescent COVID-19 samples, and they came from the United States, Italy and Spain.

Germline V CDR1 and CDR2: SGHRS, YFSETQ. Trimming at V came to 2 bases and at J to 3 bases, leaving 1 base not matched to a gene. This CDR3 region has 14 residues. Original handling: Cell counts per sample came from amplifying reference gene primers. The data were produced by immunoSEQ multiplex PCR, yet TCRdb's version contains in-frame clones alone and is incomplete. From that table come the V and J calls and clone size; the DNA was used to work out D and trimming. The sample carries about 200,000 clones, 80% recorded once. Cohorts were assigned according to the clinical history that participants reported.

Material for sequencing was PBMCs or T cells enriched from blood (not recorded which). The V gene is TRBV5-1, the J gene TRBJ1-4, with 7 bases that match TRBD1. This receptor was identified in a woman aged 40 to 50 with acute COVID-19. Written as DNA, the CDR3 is TGCGCCAGCAGCTTAGGGGGCTCTAATGAAAAACTGTTTTTT. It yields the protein CASSLGGSNEKLFF.